This is a list of T cell receptor beta chains from one sample in a study of blood T cells in healthy people across ages. One entry per CDR3 protein results from TCRdb running MiXCR on the 5' RACE reads. The table lists roughly 730,000 distinct CDR3 sequences, approximately 53% of them singletons. Sequencing was performed on blood. All receptors derive from a man aged 40-49 years in good health. Both conserved end residues are part of each CDR3. Fields, in order: J gene, clone size, V gene, D gene, CDR3 protein, CDR3 DNA. D genes are given only for firm matches. The size of a clone is reported for some rows only, either as once, few or many, or as a class for expanded clones.

J: TRBJ2-1
size: few
V: TRBV7-3
D: NA
CDR3: CASQDILGDNEQFF
DNA: TGTGCCAGCCAGGACATCCTTGGGGACAATGAGCAGTTCTTC

J: TRBJ2-7
size: NA
V: TRBV4-3
D: TRBD2
CDR3: CASSQVREGPYEQYF
DNA: TGCGCCAGCAGCCAAGTAAGGGAGGGACCCTACGAGCAGTACTTC

J: TRBJ2-7
size: NA
V: TRBV25-1
D: NA
CDR3: CASSPPPGSPTNEQYF
DNA: TGTGCCAGCAGTCCTCCCCCCGGGAGTCCAACCAACGAGCAGTACTTC

J: TRBJ2-5
size: once
V: TRBV14
D: NA
CDR3: CASSTETTQETQYF
DNA: TGTGCCAGCAGCACTGAAACAACCCAAGAGACCCAGTACTTC

J: TRBJ2-7
size: NA
V: TRBV5-1
D: NA
CDR3: CASAPGVVYEQYF
DNA: TGCGCCAGCGCCCCTGGCGTAGTCTACGAGCAGTACTTC

J: TRBJ2-3
size: NA
V: TRBV5-1
D: NA
CDR3: CASSRDVRDTQYF
DNA: TGCGCCAGCAGCCGGGACGTGAGGGATACGCAGTATTTT

J: TRBJ2-7
size: few
V: TRBV27
D: NA
CDR3: CASSLYRQAGVYEQYF
DNA: TGTGCCAGCAGTTTATACCGCCAGGCAGGGGTTTACGAGCAGTACTTC

J: TRBJ2-7
size: NA
V: TRBV9
D: TRBD1
CDR3: CASSDNRDRGSHEQYF
DNA: TGTGCCAGCAGCGACAACCGGGACAGGGGATCCCACGAGCAGTACTTC

J: TRBJ2-7
size: few
V: TRBV5-1
D: TRBD2
CDR3: CASSSAGVNYEQYF
DNA: TGCGCCAGCTCCTCAGCGGGAGTGAACTACGAGCAGTACTTC

J: TRBJ1-5
size: many
V: TRBV12-3/TRBV12-4
D: NA
CDR3: CASSPVLGAQHF
DNA: TGTGCCAGCAGCCCTGTGTTGGGAGCCCAGCATTTT

J: TRBJ2-3
size: NA
V: TRBV4-1
D: TRBD2
CDR3: CASSPSPAGGSTDTQYF
DNA: TGCGCCAGCAGCCCTTCACCAGCGGGAGGAAGCACAGATACGCAGTATTTT

J: TRBJ2-7
size: NA
V: TRBV28
D: NA
CDR3: CASSFFTGSYEQYF
DNA: TGTGCCAGCAGTTTTTTTACGGGTTCCTACGAGCAGTACTTC

J: TRBJ2-1
size: NA
V: TRBV11-3
D: TRBD2
CDR3: CASSSRGAGGYNEQFF
DNA: TGTGCCAGCAGCTCGCGGGGAGCGGGGGGGTACAATGAGCAGTTCTTC

J: TRBJ2-3
size: NA
V: TRBV20-1
D: TRBD2
CDR3: CSARDTTSGYTDTQYF
DNA: TGCAGTGCTAGAGATACCACTAGCGGGTACACAGATACGCAGTATTTT

J: TRBJ2-1
size: NA
V: TRBV28
D: NA
CDR3: CATQEGGRAAYNEQFF
DNA: TGTGCCACTCAGGAAGGCGGCCGGGCGGCATACAATGAGCAGTTCTTC

J: TRBJ2-1
size: NA
V: TRBV9
D: TRBD2
CDR3: CASSVVRTSDFNEQFF
DNA: TGTGCCAGCAGCGTAGTCAGGACTAGCGACTTCAATGAGCAGTTCTTC

J: TRBJ1-2
size: NA
V: TRBV19
D: NA
CDR3: CASTHQGGGAYGYTF
DNA: TGTGCCAGTACCCACCAAGGTGGGGGCGCCTATGGCTACACCTTC

J: TRBJ2-3
size: NA
V: TRBV7-3
D: TRBD2
CDR3: CASSLDAGGKNTQYF
DNA: TGTGCCAGCAGCTTAGATGCGGGAGGGAAGAATACGCAGTATTTT

J: TRBJ1-1
size: NA
V: TRBV7-9
D: NA
CDR3: CASSFDTLNTEAFF
DNA: TGTGCCAGCAGCTTTGACACTCTGAACACTGAAGCTTTCTTT

J: TRBJ2-7
size: few
V: TRBV29-1
D: TRBD2
CDR3: CSVESPGLKPYEQYF
DNA: TGCAGCGTTGAGTCGCCGGGACTAAAACCCTACGAGCAGTACTTC

J: TRBJ2-5
size: NA
V: TRBV7-9
D: TRBD2
CDR3: CVSSPGTSGSTEETQYF
DNA: TGTGTCAGCAGCCCAGGGACTAGCGGGAGTACCGAAGAGACCCAGTACTTC

J: TRBJ2-6
size: NA
V: TRBV3-1
D: TRBD1
CDR3: CASSLRGLSSGANVLTF
DNA: TGTGCCAGCAGCCTCAGGGGGCTGAGCTCTGGGGCCAACGTCCTGACTTTC

J: TRBJ2-3
size: NA
V: TRBV7-9
D: TRBD2
CDR3: CASSLPAGETDTQYF
DNA: TGTGCCAGCAGCTTACCGGCGGGAGAGACAGATACGCAGTATTTT

J: TRBJ1-6
size: few
V: TRBV20-1
D: NA
CDR3: CSASWPRASDSPLHF
DNA: TGCAGTGCTAGTTGGCCTAGGGCCTCGGATTCACCCCTCCACTTT

J: TRBJ1-5
size: NA
V: TRBV6-2/TRBV6-3
D: TRBD1
CDR3: CASKRAGGNQPQHF
DNA: TGTGCCAGCAAACGGGCAGGGGGGAATCAGCCCCAGCATTTT

J: TRBJ2-3
size: NA
V: TRBV6-2/TRBV6-3
D: NA
CDR3: CASRSEGPDTQYF
DNA: TGTGCCAGCAGATCAGAGGGTCCAGATACGCAGTATTTT

J: TRBJ2-1
size: NA
V: TRBV6-6
D: NA
CDR3: CASTFGASSYNEQFF
DNA: TGTGCCAGCACCTTTGGAGCCTCCTCCTACAATGAGCAGTTCTTC

J: TRBJ1-1
size: NA
V: TRBV5-6
D: TRBD1
CDR3: CASSEAGGSNTEAFF
DNA: TGTGCCAGCAGCGAAGCAGGGGGCTCGAACACTGAAGCTTTCTTT

J: TRBJ2-1
size: NA
V: TRBV21-1
D: NA
CDR3: CASSKGGVGDRGRGNEQFF
DNA: TGTGCCAGCAGCAAAGGGGGAGTGGGCGACAGGGGAAGAGGCAATGAGCAGTTCTTC

J: TRBJ2-1
size: once
V: TRBV27
D: NA
CDR3: CASSWGASREQFF
DNA: TGTGCCAGCAGTTGGGGGGCCTCACGGGAGCAGTTCTTC

J: TRBJ1-4
size: NA
V: TRBV27
D: NA
CDR3: CASSSSRDNMEKLFF
DNA: TGTGCCAGCAGTTCATCAAGGGACAACATGGAAAAACTGTTTTTT

J: TRBJ1-1
size: few
V: TRBV6-2/TRBV6-3
D: TRBD1
CDR3: CASGQGHTEAFF
DNA: TGTGCCAGCGGACAGGGACACACTGAAGCTTTCTTT

J: TRBJ2-7
size: NA
V: TRBV27
D: TRBD1
CDR3: CASSSVSGTGPYEQYF
DNA: TGTGCCAGCAGTTCAGTGTCCGGGACAGGGCCCTACGAGCAGTACTTC

J: TRBJ2-6
size: NA
V: TRBV9
D: NA
CDR3: CASSAGLGANVLTF
DNA: TGTGCCAGCAGCGCCGGACTGGGGGCCAACGTCCTGACTTTC

J: TRBJ1-2
size: few
V: TRBV4-2
D: NA
CDR3: CASSQERGLSYTF
DNA: TGTGCCAGCAGCCAAGAAAGGGGACTGAGCTACACCTTC

J: TRBJ2-7
size: NA
V: TRBV20-1
D: TRBD2
CDR3: CSAQLAGGLHEQYF
DNA: TGCAGTGCTCAACTAGCGGGTGGGCTCCACGAGCAGTACTTC

J: TRBJ2-6
size: NA
V: TRBV6-1
D: NA
CDR3: CASSVGKSLSGANVLTF
DNA: TGTGCCAGCAGTGTCGGGAAGTCCCTCTCTGGGGCCAACGTCCTGACTTTC

J: TRBJ2-1
size: NA
V: TRBV28
D: NA
CDR3: CASSSTVRGALMGNEQFF
DNA: TGTGCCAGCAGTTCAACCGTTCGGGGGGCACTTATGGGCAATGAGCAGTTCTTC

J: TRBJ2-7
size: few
V: TRBV2
D: NA
CDR3: CASSDSGGYEQYF
DNA: TGTGCCAGCAGTGATAGTGGCGGTTACGAGCAGTACTTC

J: TRBJ2-6
size: NA
V: TRBV25-1
D: NA
CDR3: CASNGGGPSGANVLTF
DNA: TGTGCCAGCAACGGGGGAGGCCCCTCTGGGGCCAACGTCCTGACTTTC

J: TRBJ2-3
size: once
V: TRBV7-2
D: TRBD2
CDR3: CASSLMGLAGSTDTQYF
DNA: TGTGCCAGCAGCTTAATGGGACTAGCGGGGAGCACAGATACGCAGTATTTT

J: TRBJ2-7
size: NA
V: TRBV6-2/TRBV6-3
D: NA
CDR3: CASSYFLSGPPTYEQYF
DNA: TGTGCCAGCAGTTACTTCCTATCCGGACCACCTACCTACGAGCAGTACTTC

J: TRBJ2-3
size: NA
V: TRBV4-3
D: TRBD2
CDR3: CASSQDYGTSIEEQYF
DNA: TGCGCCAGCAGCCAAGATTATGGGACTAGTATCGAGGAGCAGTATTTT

J: TRBJ1-1
size: few
V: TRBV7-9
D: NA
CDR3: CASSPGVGTEAFF
DNA: TGTGCCAGCAGCCCAGGGGTAGGGACTGAAGCTTTCTTT

J: TRBJ2-1
size: NA
V: TRBV15
D: NA
CDR3: CATSGGPRGRSYNEQFF
DNA: TGTGCCACCAGCGGGGGACCCCGGGGAAGGTCCTACAATGAGCAGTTCTTC